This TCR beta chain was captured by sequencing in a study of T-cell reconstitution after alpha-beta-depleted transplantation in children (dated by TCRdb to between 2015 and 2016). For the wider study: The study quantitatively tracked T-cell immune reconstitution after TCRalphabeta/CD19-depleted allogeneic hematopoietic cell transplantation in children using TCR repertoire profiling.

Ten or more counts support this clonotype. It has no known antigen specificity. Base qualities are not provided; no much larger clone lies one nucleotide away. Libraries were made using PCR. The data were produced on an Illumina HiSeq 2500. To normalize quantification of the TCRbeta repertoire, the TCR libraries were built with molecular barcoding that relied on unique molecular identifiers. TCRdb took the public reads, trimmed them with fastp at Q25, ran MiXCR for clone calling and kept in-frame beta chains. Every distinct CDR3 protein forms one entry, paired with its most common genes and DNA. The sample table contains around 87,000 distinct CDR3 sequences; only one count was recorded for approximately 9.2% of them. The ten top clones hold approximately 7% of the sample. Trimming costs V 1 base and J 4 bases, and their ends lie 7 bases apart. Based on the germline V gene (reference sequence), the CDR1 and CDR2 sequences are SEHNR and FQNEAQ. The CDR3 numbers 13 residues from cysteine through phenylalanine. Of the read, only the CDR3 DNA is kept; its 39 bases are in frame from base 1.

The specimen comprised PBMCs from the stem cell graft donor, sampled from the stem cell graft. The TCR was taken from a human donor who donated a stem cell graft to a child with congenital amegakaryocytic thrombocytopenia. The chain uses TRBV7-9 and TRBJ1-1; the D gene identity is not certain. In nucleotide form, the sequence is TGTGCCAGCAGCTTAGTCTTGGGCACTGAAGCTTTCTTT. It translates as CASSLVLGTEAFF.